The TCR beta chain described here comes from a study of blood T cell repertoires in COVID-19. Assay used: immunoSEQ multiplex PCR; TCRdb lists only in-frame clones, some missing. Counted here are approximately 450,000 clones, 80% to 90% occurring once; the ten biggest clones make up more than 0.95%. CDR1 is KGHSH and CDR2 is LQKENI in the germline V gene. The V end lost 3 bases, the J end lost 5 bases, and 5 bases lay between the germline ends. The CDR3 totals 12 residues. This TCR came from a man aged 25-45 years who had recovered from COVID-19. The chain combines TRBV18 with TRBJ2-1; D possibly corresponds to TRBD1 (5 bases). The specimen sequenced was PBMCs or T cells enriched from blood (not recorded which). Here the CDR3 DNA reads TGTGCCAGCTCACCGACAGACAATGAGCAGTTCTTC. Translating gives CASSPTDNEQFF. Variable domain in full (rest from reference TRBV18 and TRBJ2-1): NAGVMQNPRHLVRRRGQEARLRCSPMKGHSHVYWYRQLPEEGLKFMVYLQKENIIDESGMPKERFSAEFPKEGPSILRIQQVVRGDSAAYFCASSPTDNEQFFGPGTRLTVL.